This passage covers 7 T cell receptor beta chains from one sample sequenced in a study of T cells in Graves' hyperthyroidism and ophthalmopathy. Researchers amplified the TCR beta CDR3 regions from RNA transcripts. HTBI primers were the set used in a first-round RT-PCR of the TCR CDR3. TCRdb recomputed calls from the multiplex PCR reads with MiXCR, one row per CDR3 protein. Of some 500,000 distinct CDR3 sequences in the sample, around a quarter were seen once. Sequences were obtained from blood. The receptors derive from a woman between 25 and 40 years old with Graves' ophthalmopathy.

CDR3 in DNA: TGTGCCAGCAGTGAAGCTCAGGGCTCTGGGGCCAACGTCCTGACTTTC. It is translated as CASSEAQGSGANVLTF. The V and J genes are TRBV6-1 and TRBJ2-6, with D possibly matching TRBD1 (5 bases). With 0 bases removed from V and 0 bases from J, the gap between germline ends came to 6 bases. CDR3 length: 16 amino acids. Looked up from germline, CDR1 is MNHNS and CDR2 is SASEGT.

Ten or more counts support this clonotype. CDR3 in amino acids: CASSVGPRENQPQHF. CDR3 bases: TGTGCCAGCAGCGTCGGACCTCGGGAGAATCAGCCCCAGCATTTT. The V gene is TRBV7-2, the J gene TRBJ1-5; D is unresolved. V shed 5 bases and J shed 4 bases, with 15 bases lying between them. The CDR3 length is 15 residues. Germline CDR1 and CDR2: SGHTA and FQGNSA.

This clonotype was recorded a few times. The V gene is TRBV6-1, the J gene TRBJ1-1; a weak D match, TRBD1 (6 bases). With 8 bases removed from V and 1 base from J, the gap between germline ends came to 11 bases. Germline assignment: CDR1 MNHNS and CDR2 SASEGT. This CDR3 is built from 13 residues. The CDR3 region is CASSGQQNTEAFF. Here the CDR3 DNA reads TGTGCCAGCTCAGGACAGCAGAACACTGAAGCTTTCTTT.

The gene calls are TRBV20-1 and TRBJ2-5; 9 bases map to TRBD1. This CDR3 region has 15 residues. CDR1 and CDR2 from the germline V gene are DFQATT and SNEGSKA (reference sequence). Unmatched junction bases numbered 7, after V lost 0 bases and J lost 5 bases. The CDR3 DNA reads as TGCAGTGCTAGAGAGTGGGACAGGGCGGACGAGACCCAGTACTTC. Encoded protein: CSAREWDRADETQYF.

This clonotype has only a few counts. The chain is built from TRBV30 and TRBJ1-1; D perhaps matches TRBD1 (6 bases). Trimming removed 0 bases from V and 4 bases from J, with 12 bases in between. Germline CDR1 reads GTSNPN; CDR2 reads SVGIG (reference sequence). CDR3 length: 14 amino acids. CDR3 region: CAWSVNRAGTEAFF. CDR3 nucleotides: TGTGCCTGGAGTGTAAACAGGGCTGGCACTGAAGCTTTCTTT.

About this clonotype itself: Without the conserved terminal phenylalanine or tryptophan, this CDR3 likely stems from a read error. The V call is TRBV18, the J call TRBJ1-1; 7 nucleotides align to TRBD1. The CDR3 is made up of 14 amino acids. Germline lookup yields CDR1 KGHSH and CDR2 LQKENI. With 4 bases clipped from V and 4 bases from J, the junction kept 6 bases outside the gene matches. The CDR3 DNA sequence: TGTGCCAGCTCACTAGGGACAGCCGGCACTGAAGCTTTCTTG. This translates into CASSLGTAGTEAFL.

This clonotype was observed many times. The chain has TRBV19 and TRBJ2-5, with 7 bases fitting TRBD2. The CDR3 is 14 amino acids. Germline values: CDR1 LNHDA, CDR2 SQIVND (reference sequence). V trimming: 5 bases; J trimming: 5 bases; junction bases outside the gene matches: 8. The CDR3, as DNA: TGTGCCAGTAGTCCGACTAGCCGGGAGGAGACCCAGTACTTC. Translating it yields CASSPTSREETQYF.